This T cell receptor (beta chain) was captured by sequencing in a study of cytomegalovirus exposure and HLA in healthy donors. Whole-study context: Among the 300 to 500 genotyped donors, more than 70% were placed in the Caucasian-associated ancestry cluster.

Trimming took off 3 bases at V and 0 bases at J, with 13 bases between the two ends. CDR3 size: 15 residues. CDR1 and CDR2 from the germline V gene are SGHRS and YFSETQ. Findings and caveats of the study: On later analysis, the bulk of CMV-associated TCR beta chains appeared to be HLA-restricted.

Worth noting for this clone: What it recognizes is unknown.

This PCR relied on a set of 60 Vbeta primers and 13 Jbeta primers. Profiling relied on immunoSEQ multiplex PCR, and the TCRdb table lists in-frame clones only, not all of them. The repertoire holds over 100,000 clones, with about 70% as singletons. Input material: PBMCs. This chain uses TRBV5-1 with TRBJ2-7; perhaps TRBD1 as D (5 bases). The TCR comes from a woman in her twenties or thirties in good health and CMV-seronegative. CDR3 sequence (DNA): TGCGCCAGCAGCTCCAGACAGCCGCCCTCCTACGAGCAGTACTTC. Amino acids: CASSSRQPPSYEQYF.